The present T cell receptor (beta chain) was sequenced within a study of beta chain features in type 1 diabetes. General study findings and limits: Patients and controls would be equally affected if PCR favored shorter templates.

This clone turned up a few times. Its antigen is unknown. The CDR3 has 15 residues. V was cut by 7 bases and J by 3 bases, with 19 bases left in between. CDR1 MDHEN and CDR2 SYDVKM come from the germline V gene. Cells sorted by CD45RO/CCR7/CD25/CD127/CD95/CD27 comprised CD4+ naive, central memory, regulatory and stem cell-like memory cells. Isolated RNA was reverse transcribed in full, so expressed TCRB transcripts were sequenced. Read counts averaged around 3.6 million for samples of naive, central memory and regulatory T cells. TCRdb keeps only in-frame clones here, not all; method: immunoSEQ multiplex PCR. The data hold more than 350,000 clones, with over 10% observed a single time.

The J gene is TRBJ2-7, the V gene TRBV28; D uncertain. The sample consisted of naive CD4+ T cells from blood. This receptor was taken from a woman in her late teens or twenties in good health. CDR3 residues: CASTRSHPYHYEQYF. The CDR3 bases are TGTGCCAGCACCCGGTCCCATCCATATCACTACGAGCAGTACTTC. Using reference TRBV28 and TRBJ2-7 for the parts outside the CDR3, the full variable domain is DVKVTQSSRYLVKRTGEKVFLECVQDMDHENMFWYRQDPGLGLRLIYFSYDVKMKEKGDIPEGYSVSREKKERFSLILESASTNQTSMYLCASTRSHPYHYEQYFGPGTRLTVT.